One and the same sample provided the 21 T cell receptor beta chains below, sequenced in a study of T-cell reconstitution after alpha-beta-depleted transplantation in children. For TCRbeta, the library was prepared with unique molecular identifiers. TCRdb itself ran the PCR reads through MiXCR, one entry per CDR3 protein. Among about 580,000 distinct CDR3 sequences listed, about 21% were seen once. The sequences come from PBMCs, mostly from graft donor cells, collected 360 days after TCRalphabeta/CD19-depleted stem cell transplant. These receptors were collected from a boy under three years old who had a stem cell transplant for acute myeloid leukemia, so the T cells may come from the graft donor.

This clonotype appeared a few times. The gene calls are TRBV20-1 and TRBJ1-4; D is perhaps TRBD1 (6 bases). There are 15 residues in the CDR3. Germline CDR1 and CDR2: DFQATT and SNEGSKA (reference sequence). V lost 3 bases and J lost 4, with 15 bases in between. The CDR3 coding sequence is TGCAGTGCTAGGCCCCAAAGGACAGTTAATGAAAAACTGTTTTTT. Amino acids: CSARPQRTVNEKLFF.

In DNA, the CDR3 is TGCGCCAGCAGCCACCCATCTGGCATTCAGTACTTC. Amino acids: CASSHPSGIQYF. The chain couples TRBV4-3 to TRBJ2-4; D ambiguous. CDR3 length: 12 amino acids. Germline CDR1 LGHNA, CDR2 YSLEER. The V end lost 3 bases, the J end lost 9 bases, and 9 bases lay between the germline ends.

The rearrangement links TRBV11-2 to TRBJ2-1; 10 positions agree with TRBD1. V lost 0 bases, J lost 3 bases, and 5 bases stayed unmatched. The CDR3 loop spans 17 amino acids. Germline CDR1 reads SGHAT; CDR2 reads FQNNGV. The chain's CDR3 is CASSLDFWDRGYNEQFF. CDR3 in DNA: TGTGCCAGCAGCTTAGATTTTTGGGACAGGGGCTACAATGAGCAGTTCTTC.

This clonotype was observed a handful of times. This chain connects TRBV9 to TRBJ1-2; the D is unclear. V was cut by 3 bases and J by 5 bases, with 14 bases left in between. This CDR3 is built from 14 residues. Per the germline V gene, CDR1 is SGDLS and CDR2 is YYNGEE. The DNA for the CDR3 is TGTGCCAGCAGCGCCACGGGAGAGGGTTATGGCTACACCTTC. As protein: CASSATGEGYGYTF. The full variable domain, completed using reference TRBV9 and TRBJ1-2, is DSGVTQTPKHLITATGQRVTLRCSPRSGDLSVYWYQQSLDQGLQFLIQYYNGEERAKGNILERFSAQQFPDLHSELNLSSLELGDSALYFCASSATGEGYGYTFGSGTRLTVV.

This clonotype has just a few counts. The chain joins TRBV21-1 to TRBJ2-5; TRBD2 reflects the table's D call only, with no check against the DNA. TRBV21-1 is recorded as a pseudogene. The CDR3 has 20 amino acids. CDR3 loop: CASSKASAIVQRGGLETQYF. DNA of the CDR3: TGTGCCAGCAGCAAAGCCAGCGCCATAGTCCAGCGGGGGGGCCTGGAGACCCAGTACTTC.

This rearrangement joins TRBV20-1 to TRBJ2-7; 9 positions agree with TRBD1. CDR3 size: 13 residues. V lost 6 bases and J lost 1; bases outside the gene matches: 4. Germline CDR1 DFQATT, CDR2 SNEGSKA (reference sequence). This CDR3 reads CSAQGASSYEQYV. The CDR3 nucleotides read TGCAGTGCACAGGGGGCGAGTTCCTACGAGCAGTACGTC.

The CDR3 protein is CASSQDTSGGASDTQYF. The CDR3 DNA sequence: TGCGCCAGCAGCCAAGATACCAGCGGGGGGGCCTCAGATACGCAGTATTTT. The chain recombines TRBV4-1 with TRBJ2-3; TRBD2 aligns across 10 bases. Germline V gene lookup returns CDR1 MGHRA and CDR2 YSYEKL. There are 17 residues in the CDR3. The junction had 7 bases not matched to a gene; V was cut back by 0 bases and J by 4 bases.

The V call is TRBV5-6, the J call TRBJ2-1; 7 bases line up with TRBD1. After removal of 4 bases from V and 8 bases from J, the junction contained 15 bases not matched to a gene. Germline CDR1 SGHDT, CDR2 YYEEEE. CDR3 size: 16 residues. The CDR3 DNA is TGTGCCAGCAGCAACCAACCACTAAACAGGGGCGATGAGCAGTTCTTC. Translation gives CASSNQPLNRGDEQFF. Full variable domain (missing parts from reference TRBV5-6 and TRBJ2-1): DAGVTQSPTHLIKTRGQQVTLRCSPKSGHDTVSWYQQALGQGPQFIFQYYEEEERQRGNFPDRFSGHQFPNYSSELNVNALLLGDSALYLCASSNQPLNRGDEQFFGPGTRLTVL.

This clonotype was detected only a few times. For the CDR3, the DNA is TGTGCCAGCAGCGTCCACGGGGGGGTCCAAGAGACCCAGTACTTC. The encoded protein is CASSVHGGVQETQYF. The chain joins TRBV7-2 to TRBJ2-5; 8 nucleotides agree with TRBD2. V lost 5 bases, J lost 1 base, and 6 bases stayed unmatched. Per germline, CDR1 SGHTA and CDR2 FQGNSA. This CDR3 spans 15 amino acids.

This CDR3 reads CASSWDSYQPQHF. The DNA of the CDR3 is TGTGCCAGCAGTTGGGACAGTTATCAGCCCCAGCATTTT. This chain uses TRBV12-3 or TRBV12-4 with TRBJ1-5; TRBD1 matches at 7 bases. V shed 4 bases and J 5 bases; nucleotides not matched to a gene: 2. The CDR3 contains 13 residues.

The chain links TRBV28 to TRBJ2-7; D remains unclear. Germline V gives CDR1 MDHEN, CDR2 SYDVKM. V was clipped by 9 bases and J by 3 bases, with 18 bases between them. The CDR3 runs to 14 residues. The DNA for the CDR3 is TGTGCCAGGGGCCCCTGGCTCAGCTTCTACGAGCAGTACGTC. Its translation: CARGPWLSFYEQYV.

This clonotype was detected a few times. This CDR3 is CSVDSAGAPLVGTDTQYF. CDR3 nucleotide sequence: TGCAGCGTTGATAGTGCGGGGGCCCCTTTAGTCGGCACAGATACGCAGTATTTT. The chain couples TRBV29-1 to TRBJ2-3; a weak D match, TRBD2 (7 bases). The CDR3 extends over 18 amino acids. The germline gives CDR1 SQVTM, CDR2 ANQGSEA. The V and J ends lost 3 bases and 1 base respectively, with 23 bases between them.

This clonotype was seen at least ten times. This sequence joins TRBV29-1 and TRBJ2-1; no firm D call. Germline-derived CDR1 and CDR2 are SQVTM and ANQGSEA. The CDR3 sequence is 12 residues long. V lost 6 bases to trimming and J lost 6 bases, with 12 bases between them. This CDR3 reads CSVERPSNEQFF. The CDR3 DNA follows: TGCAGCGTCGAACGACCCTCCAATGAGCAGTTCTTC.

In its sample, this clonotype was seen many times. CDR3 residues: CASSFLADTQYF. CDR3 bases: TGTGCCAGCAGCTTCCTGGCGGATACGCAGTATTTT. The gene calls are TRBV7-2 and TRBJ2-3; D is undetermined. CDR1 and CDR2 (germline): SGHTA, FQGNSA. The CDR3 has 12 residues. The V end lost 3 bases, the J end lost 6 bases, and 7 bases lay between the germline ends.

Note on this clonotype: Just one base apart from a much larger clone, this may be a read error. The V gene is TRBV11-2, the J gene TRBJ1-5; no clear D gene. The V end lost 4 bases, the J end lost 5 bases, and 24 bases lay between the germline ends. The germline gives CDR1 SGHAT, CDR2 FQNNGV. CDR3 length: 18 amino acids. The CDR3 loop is CASSSSYAIWASDQPQHF. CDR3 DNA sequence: TGTGCCAGCAGCTCCTCCTATGCTATTTGGGCGAGCGATCAGCCCCAGCATTTT.

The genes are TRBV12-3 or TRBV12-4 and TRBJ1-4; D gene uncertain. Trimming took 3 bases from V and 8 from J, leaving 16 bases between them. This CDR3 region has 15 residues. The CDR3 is CASSFIIGRGEKLFF. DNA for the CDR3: TGTGCCAGCAGTTTCATCATAGGGAGAGGAGAAAAACTGTTTTTT.

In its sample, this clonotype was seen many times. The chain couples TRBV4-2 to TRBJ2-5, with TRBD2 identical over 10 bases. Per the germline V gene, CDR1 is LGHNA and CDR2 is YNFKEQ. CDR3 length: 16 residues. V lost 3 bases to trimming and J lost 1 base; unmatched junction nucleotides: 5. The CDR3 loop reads CASSQDGLAVQETQYF. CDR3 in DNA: TGTGCCAGCAGCCAGGACGGACTAGCGGTCCAAGAGACCCAGTACTTC.

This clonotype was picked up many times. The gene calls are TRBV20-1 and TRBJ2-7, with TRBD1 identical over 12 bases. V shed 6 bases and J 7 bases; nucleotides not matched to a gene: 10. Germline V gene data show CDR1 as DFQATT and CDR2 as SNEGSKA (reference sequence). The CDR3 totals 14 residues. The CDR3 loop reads CSAGLGQGAGEQYV. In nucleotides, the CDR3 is TGCAGTGCCGGCCTGGGACAGGGGGCAGGGGAGCAGTACGTC.

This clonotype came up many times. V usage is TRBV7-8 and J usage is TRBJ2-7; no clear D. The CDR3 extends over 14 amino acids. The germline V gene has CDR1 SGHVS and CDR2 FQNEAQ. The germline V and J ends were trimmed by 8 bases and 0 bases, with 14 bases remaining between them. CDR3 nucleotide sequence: TGTGCCAGCCGCGCCGGGCCACTCTCCTACGAGCAGTACGTC. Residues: CASRAGPLSYEQYV.

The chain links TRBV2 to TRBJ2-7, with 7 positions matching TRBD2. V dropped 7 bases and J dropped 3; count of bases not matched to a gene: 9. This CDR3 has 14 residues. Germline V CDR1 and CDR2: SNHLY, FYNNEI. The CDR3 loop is CASMSPAGDYEQYF. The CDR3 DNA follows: TGTGCCAGCATGTCTCCCGCGGGGGACTACGAGCAGTACTTC.

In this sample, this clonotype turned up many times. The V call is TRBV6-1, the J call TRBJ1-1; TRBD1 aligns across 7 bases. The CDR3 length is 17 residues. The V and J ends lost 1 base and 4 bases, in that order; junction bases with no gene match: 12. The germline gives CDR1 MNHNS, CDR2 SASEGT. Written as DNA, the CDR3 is TGTGCCAGCAGTGAAGGTCGGACAGGCTACGGGGGCACTGAAGCTTTCTTT. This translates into CASSEGRTGYGGTEAFF.